The rows below give T cell receptor beta chains drawn from one sample of a study of blood T cell repertoires in COVID-19. Here immunoSEQ multiplex PCR was the method, and the copy in TCRdb shows in-frame clones only, minus some. The sample carries approximately 150,000 clones, approximately 88% recorded once. Material: PBMCs or T cells enriched from blood (not recorded which). The receptors originated from a man aged 65 to 79 who had been exposed to COVID-19. Both conserved end residues are part of each CDR3. The D gene is left open where the match is weak. Not every row has a clone size; where given, it reads once, few, many or a size class.

D	V	J	size	CDR3	DNA
TRBD2	TRBV29-1	TRBJ2-1	-	CSVASSGRWYNEQFF	TGCAGCGTTGCATCTAGCGGGAGGTGGTACAATGAGCAGTTCTTC
-	TRBV12-3/TRBV12-4	TRBJ1-3	-	CASIGGNTIYF	TGTGCCAGCATCGGGGGGAACACCATATATTTT
-	TRBV7-2	TRBJ1-4	-	CASSFQAAGEKLFF	TGTGCCAGCAGCTTTCAGGCTGCGGGCGAAAAACTGTTTTTT
TRBD2	TRBV14	TRBJ2-5	-	CASSQEVAGVSQETQYF	TGTGCCAGCAGCCAAGAGGTAGCGGGGGTCTCACAAGAGACCCAGTACTTC
TRBD1	TRBV13	TRBJ2-7	-	CASSTRGRTREQYF	TGTGCCAGCAGCACCAGGGGGCGTACGAGGGAGCAGTACTTC
TRBD1	TRBV6-5	TRBJ2-3	-	CASRSGQGADTQYF	TGTGCCAGCAGATCGGGACAGGGGGCTGATACGCAGTATTTT
TRBD2	TRBV19	TRBJ2-1	once	CASSIMGLGNEQFF	TGTGCCAGTAGTATCATGGGACTAGGCAATGAGCAGTTCTTC
TRBD1	TRBV4-3	TRBJ1-1	-	CASSQEAGGRGTEAFF	TGCGCCAGCAGCCAAGAAGCAGGGGGCCGCGGCACTGAAGCTTTCTTT
-	TRBV30	TRBJ1-4	-	CAWNTGLVNEKLFF	TGTGCCTGGAACACAGGGCTCGTCAATGAAAAACTGTTTTTT
TRBD1	TRBV6-5	TRBJ2-3	few	CASRRDSNLDTQYF	TGTGCCAGCAGGAGGGACAGTAACTTAGATACGCAGTATTTT
TRBD1	TRBV30	TRBJ1-1	-	CAWRGQLRNEAFF	TGTGCCTGGAGGGGACAGCTGCGGAATGAAGCTTTCTTT
TRBD1	TRBV18	TRBJ2-2	once	CASSPGQGAGELFF	TGTGCCAGCTCCCCGGGACAGGGAGCCGGGGAGCTGTTTTTT
-	TRBV21-1	TRBJ2-3	-	CASSSGGNTDTQYF	TGTGCCAGCAGCTCGGGGGGGAACACAGATACGCAGTATTTT
-	TRBV5-4	TRBJ2-7	-	CASSRAGTLSYEQYF	TGTGCCAGCAGCCGAGCCGGGACTCTCTCCTACGAGCAGTACTTC
-	TRBV19	TRBJ2-5	few	CASSDSFQETQYF	TGTGCCAGCAGCGACAGCTTCCAAGAGACCCAGTACTTC
-	TRBV11-2	TRBJ2-7	few	CASSLRTGLPYYEQYF	TGTGCCAGCAGCTTACGGACCGGACTCCCCTACTACGAGCAGTACTTC
-	TRBV11-2	TRBJ1-2	few	CASSLDHTNGYTF	TGTGCCAGCAGCTTAGATCACACTAATGGCTACACCTTC
TRBD2	TRBV6-2/TRBV6-3	TRBJ2-3	-	CASSSTSRPDTQYF	TGTGCCAGCAGTTCGACTAGCAGACCAGATACGCAGTATTTT
-	TRBV4-3	TRBJ1-4	-	CASSQATGSTNEKLFF	TGCGCCAGCAGCCAAGCTACAGGATCAACTAATGAAAAACTGTTTTTT
-	TRBV16	TRBJ1-3	-	CASSQIRSPGTGRNTIYF	TGTGCCAGCAGCCAAATCCGCTCTCCCGGGACTGGGAGAAACACCATATATTTT
TRBD2	TRBV18	TRBJ2-1	-	CASSPRAGGGRYNEQFF	TGTGCCAGCTCACCACGAGCCGGGGGGGGCAGGTACAATGAGCAGTTCTTC
-	TRBV2	TRBJ1-5	-	CASSLVEGKQPQHF	TGTGCCAGCAGTCTCGTGGAGGGTAAGCAGCCCCAGCATTTT
-	TRBV7-9	TRBJ1-2	-	CASAGRGYGYTF	TGTGCCAGCGCGGGCAGGGGCTATGGCTACACCTTC
-	TRBV5-1	TRBJ2-2	few	CASSPMGPNTGELFF	TGCGCCAGCAGTCCAATGGGGCCGAACACCGGGGAGCTGTTTTTT
TRBD2	TRBV2	TRBJ2-2	-	CASSPLSSGARGELFF	TGTGCCAGCAGTCCCCTTTCTAGCGGGGCACGCGGGGAGCTGTTTTTT
TRBD1	TRBV7-9	TRBJ1-2	-	CASSPWTGNGYTF	TGTGCCAGCAGCCCATGGACAGGGAATGGCTACACCTTC
TRBD2	TRBV2	TRBJ2-5	once	CACRGVGQETQYF	TGTGCCTGCCGGGGGGTAGGGCAGGAGACCCAGTACTTC
TRBD1	TRBV3-1/TRBV3-2	TRBJ2-7	-	CASSPGQCTSYEQYF	TGTGCCAGCAGCCCGGGACAGTGTACCTCCTACGAGCAGTACTTC
TRBD2	TRBV27	TRBJ2-2	-	CASSWTSVYTGELFF	TGTGCCAGCAGTTGGACTAGCGTTTACACCGGGGAGCTGTTTTTT
-	TRBV5-4	TRBJ2-2	-	CASSLPGYSGELFF	TGTGCCAGCAGCTTGCCGGGGTACTCCGGGGAGCTGTTTTTT
-	TRBV29-1	TRBJ1-2	-	CSVEEQGYGYTF	TGCAGCGTTGAAGAACAGGGCTATGGCTACACCTTC
-	TRBV21-1	TRBJ1-2	-	CASSKGKTGGYTF	TGTGCCAGCAGCAAAGGAAAGACCGGGGGCTACACCTTC
TRBD1	TRBV14	TRBJ1-1	-	CASSPLDRGLMNTEAFF	TGTGCCAGCAGCCCCCTGGACAGGGGGCTTATGAACACTGAAGCTTTCTTT
-	TRBV29-1	TRBJ2-1	-	CSVGGLYNEQFF	TGCAGCGTTGGCGGGCTCTACAATGAGCAGTTCTTC
TRBD1	TRBV5-4	TRBJ2-4	once	CASSRDRGLQNIQYF	TGTGCCAGCAGTCGGGACAGGGGGCTACAAAACATTCAGTACTTC
-	TRBV7-2	TRBJ2-3	-	CASSLGDITSTDTQYF	TGTGCCAGCAGCTTAGGGGACATCACTAGCACAGATACGCAGTATTTT
-	TRBV3-1/TRBV3-2	TRBJ2-3	-	CASSYSYRVTSTDTQYF	TGTGCCAGCAGCTATTCCTACAGGGTCACTAGCACAGATACGCAGTATTTT
TRBD2	TRBV7-2	TRBJ2-1	-	CASSLYLTGGPGNEQFF	TGTGCCAGCAGCTTATACCTCACGGGAGGCCCCGGCAATGAGCAGTTCTTC
TRBD2	TRBV3-1/TRBV3-2	TRBJ2-2	-	CASSPRMGGTQNTGELFF	TGTGCCAGCAGCCCCAGGATGGGGGGGACCCAGAACACCGGGGAGCTGTTTTTT
TRBD1	TRBV4-3	TRBJ1-4	-	CASSQGGQAYLGEKLFF	TGCGCCAGCAGCCAGGGCGGACAGGCCTACCTGGGTGAAAAACTGTTTTTT
-	TRBV5-1	TRBJ2-5	-	CASSFTGTQETQYF	TGCGCCAGCAGCTTTACAGGGACCCAAGAGACCCAGTACTTC
TRBD2	TRBV11-2	TRBJ2-5	few	CASSLRLAGGRETQYF	TGTGCCAGCAGCTTAAGGCTAGCGGGGGGGCGAGAGACCCAGTACTTC
-	TRBV5-1	TRBJ1-1	-	CASSLEGPLGTEAFF	TGCGCCAGCAGCTTGGAGGGGCCCTTGGGCACTGAAGCTTTCTTT
-	TRBV19	TRBJ1-1	-	CASTSGTPSWDTEAFF	TGTGCCAGTACCTCCGGGACACCTAGTTGGGACACTGAAGCTTTCTTT
TRBD2	TRBV28	TRBJ2-7	-	CASSPLLASNPEQYF	TGTGCCAGCAGTCCGCTACTAGCGTCTAATCCCGAGCAGTACTTC
-	TRBV5-5	TRBJ2-1	-	CASSLAYGNEQFF	TGTGCCAGCAGCCTAGCATACGGGAATGAGCAGTTCTTC
-	TRBV9	TRBJ2-1	-	CASSVDSGAYNEQFF	TGTGCCAGCAGCGTAGATTCGGGAGCCTACAATGAGCAGTTCTTC
-	TRBV14	TRBJ2-4	-	CASSQVLSNIQYF	TGTGCCAGCAGCCAAGTCTTATCAAACATTCAGTACTTC
-	TRBV7-9	TRBJ1-2	-	CASSLGRGADRSNGYTF	TGTGCCAGCAGCTTAGGCCGGGGGGCCGACAGGTCTAATGGCTACACCTTC
TRBD1	TRBV7-6	TRBJ2-5	once	CASSWTGERETQYF	TGTGCCAGCAGCTGGACAGGGGAGAGGGAGACCCAGTACTTC
TRBD1	TRBV3-1/TRBV3-2	TRBJ1-4	-	CASSLNPGTADEKLFF	TGTGCCAGCAGCCTTAACCCCGGGACAGCAGATGAAAAACTGTTTTTT
-	TRBV7-2	TRBJ1-1	-	CASSSLDRNTEAFF	TGTGCCAGCAGCTCCCTAGACAGGAACACTGAAGCTTTCTTT
-	TRBV6-5	TRBJ1-2	-	CASSYSSGGKYYGYTF	TGTGCCAGCAGTTACTCGTCGGGGGGGAAGTACTATGGCTACACCTTC
-	TRBV5-1	TRBJ2-7	-	CASSLEVAREQYF	TGCGCCAGCAGCTTGGAGGTAGCTCGAGAGCAGTACTTC
TRBD1	TRBV18	TRBJ2-3	-	CASSTRQGTDTQYF	TGTGCCAGCTCAACCCGACAGGGGACAGATACGCAGTATTTT
TRBD2	TRBV3-1/TRBV3-2	TRBJ2-1	-	CASSQDGREDEQFF	TGTGCCAGCAGCCAAGATGGGCGGGAGGATGAGCAGTTCTTC
-	TRBV18	TRBJ1-1	-	CASQLNGNTEAFF	TGTGCCAGCCAACTTAATGGGAACACTGAAGCTTTCTTT
-	TRBV14	TRBJ1-2	-	CASSQAGNYGYTF	TGTGCCAGCAGCCAAGCAGGGAACTATGGCTACACCTTC
TRBD1	TRBV2	TRBJ1-4	-	CASSVNLLEGQGGEKLFF	TGTGCCAGCAGTGTAAATTTACTGGAGGGACAGGGGGGCGAAAAACTGTTTTTT